Included here is one TCR beta chain sequence, with context. Its antigen remains unidentified. The data were taken from a study of T cells in localized non-small cell lung cancer. Study results and caveats: There were a median 57 of the top 100 tumor clones appearing in adjacent lung. Tumor trailed uninvolved adjacent lung in T cell clonality, which peaked there. Because researchers sequenced only one region of the tumor, heterogeneity is still possible.

TCRdb keeps only in-frame clones here, not all; method: immunoSEQ multiplex PCR. The sample shows 20,000 to 25,000 clones, around 87% of them seen only once. V lost 6 bases and J 2 bases, leaving 13 bases between the germline ends. The length of the CDR3 is 14 residues. Germline values: CDR1 SNHLY, CDR2 FYNNEI. The source was PBMCs, collected before any cancer treatment. The rearrangement uses TRBV2 and TRBJ1-2; the D gene is possibly TRBD1 (5 bases). The sequence was obtained from a man between 40 and 70 years old with stage II squamous cell lung carcinoma. CDR3 sequence: CASRLDSYNYGYTF. CDR3 sequence (DNA): TGTGCCAGCAGATTAGACAGCTACAACTATGGCTACACCTTC.